Reported below is one T cell receptor (beta chain). Its antigen is unidentified. This sample is drawn from a study of long-term antiretroviral therapy in people with HIV. There are 14 residues in the CDR3. V shed 5 bases, J shed 8 bases, and the junction held 7 bases outside the gene matches. The germline gives CDR1 SGHAT, CDR2 FQNNGV. Survey-level immunoSEQ v3.0 assays were run. Assay: immunoSEQ multiplex PCR; the TCRdb copy retains only in-frame clones and omits some. Of roughly 36,000 clones detected, 85% appear once; the ten largest clones hold more than 4.5%. Study outcomes and limitations: Post-treatment diversity went higher with ART but stayed below transplant donor controls. Across all time points, the repertoire was dominated by clones that expanded before ART.

This specimen consisted of unsorted PBMCs, obtained approximately 2.9 years before starting antiretroviral therapy. This receptor was taken from a woman aged 25 to 45 with HIV. The chain recombines TRBV11-2 with TRBJ1-4, with 8 bases matching TRBD1. CDR3 residues: CASSPDRGREKLFF. CDR3 nucleotide sequence: TGTGCCAGCAGCCCTGACAGGGGCCGGGAAAAACTGTTTTTT. The whole variable domain, filled in from reference TRBV11-2 and TRBJ1-4, reads EAGVAQSPRYKIIEKRQSVAFWCNPISGHATLYWYQQILGQGPKLLIQFQNNGVVDDSQLPKDRFSAERLKGVDSTLKIQPAKLEDSAVYLCASSPDRGREKLFFGSGTQLSVL.